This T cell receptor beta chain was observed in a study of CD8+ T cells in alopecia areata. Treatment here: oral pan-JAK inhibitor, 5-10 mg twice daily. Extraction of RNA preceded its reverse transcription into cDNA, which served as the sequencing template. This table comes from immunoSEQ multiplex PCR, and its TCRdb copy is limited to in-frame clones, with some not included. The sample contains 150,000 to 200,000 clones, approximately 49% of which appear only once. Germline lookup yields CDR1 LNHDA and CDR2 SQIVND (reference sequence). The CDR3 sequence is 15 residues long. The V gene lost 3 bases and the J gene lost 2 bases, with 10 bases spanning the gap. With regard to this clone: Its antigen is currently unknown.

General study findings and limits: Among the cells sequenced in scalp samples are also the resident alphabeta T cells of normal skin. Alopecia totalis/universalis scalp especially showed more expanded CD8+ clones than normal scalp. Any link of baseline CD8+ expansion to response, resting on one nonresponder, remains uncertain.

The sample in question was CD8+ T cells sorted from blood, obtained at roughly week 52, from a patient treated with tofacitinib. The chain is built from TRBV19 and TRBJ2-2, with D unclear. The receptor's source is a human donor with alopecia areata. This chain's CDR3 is CASSIRQTNTGELFF. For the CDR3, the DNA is TGTGCCAGTAGTATTCGGCAGACCAACACCGGGGAGCTGTTTTTT.